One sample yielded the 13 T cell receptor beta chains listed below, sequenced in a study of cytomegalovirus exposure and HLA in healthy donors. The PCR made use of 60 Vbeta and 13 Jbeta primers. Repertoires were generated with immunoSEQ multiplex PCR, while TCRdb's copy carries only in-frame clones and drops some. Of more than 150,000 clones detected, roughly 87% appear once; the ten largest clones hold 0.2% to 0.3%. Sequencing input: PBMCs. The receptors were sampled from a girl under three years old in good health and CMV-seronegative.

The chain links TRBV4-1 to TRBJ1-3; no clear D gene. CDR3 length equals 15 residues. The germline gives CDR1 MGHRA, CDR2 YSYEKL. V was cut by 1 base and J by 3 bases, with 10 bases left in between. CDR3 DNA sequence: TGCGCCAGCAGCCAAGTGGGTGGGAGTGGAAACACCATATATTTT. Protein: CASSQVGGSGNTIYF.

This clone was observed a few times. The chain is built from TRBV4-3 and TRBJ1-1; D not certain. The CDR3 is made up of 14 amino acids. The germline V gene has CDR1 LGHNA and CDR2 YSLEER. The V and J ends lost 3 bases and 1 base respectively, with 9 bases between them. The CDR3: CASSQTTSNTEAFF. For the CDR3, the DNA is TGCGCCAGCAGCCAGACAACTTCGAACACTGAAGCTTTCTTT.

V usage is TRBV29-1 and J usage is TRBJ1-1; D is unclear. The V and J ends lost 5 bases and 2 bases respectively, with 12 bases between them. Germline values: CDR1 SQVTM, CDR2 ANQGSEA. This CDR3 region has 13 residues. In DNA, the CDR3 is TGCAGCGTTAACGGCAGGCTTAACACTGAAGCTTTCTTT. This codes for CSVNGRLNTEAFF.

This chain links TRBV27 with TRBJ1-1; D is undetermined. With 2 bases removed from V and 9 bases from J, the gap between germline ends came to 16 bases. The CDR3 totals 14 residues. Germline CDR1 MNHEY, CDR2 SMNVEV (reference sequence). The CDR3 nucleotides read TGTGCCAGCAGTTTAAGTGTTCCCACAGATAAAGCTTTCTTT. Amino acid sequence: CASSLSVPTDKAFF.

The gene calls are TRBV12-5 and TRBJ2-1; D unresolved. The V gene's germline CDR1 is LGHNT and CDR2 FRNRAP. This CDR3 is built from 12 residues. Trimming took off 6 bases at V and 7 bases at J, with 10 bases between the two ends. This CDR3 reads CASGLLGNEQFF. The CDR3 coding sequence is TGTGCTAGTGGCCTCCTCGGGAATGAGCAGTTCTTC.

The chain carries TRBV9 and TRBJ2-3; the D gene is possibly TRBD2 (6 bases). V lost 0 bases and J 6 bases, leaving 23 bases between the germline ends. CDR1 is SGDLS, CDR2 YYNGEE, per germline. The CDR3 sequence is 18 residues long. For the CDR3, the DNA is TGTGCCAGCAGCGTAGGCGGAGAGAGGGGCCTAGCGTTGGATACGCAGTATTTT. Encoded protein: CASSVGGERGLALDTQYF.

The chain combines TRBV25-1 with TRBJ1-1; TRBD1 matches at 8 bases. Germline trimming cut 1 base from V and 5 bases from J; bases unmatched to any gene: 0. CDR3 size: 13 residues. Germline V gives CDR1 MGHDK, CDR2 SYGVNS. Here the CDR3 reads CASSEWDRTEAFF. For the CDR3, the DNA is TGTGCCAGCAGTGAATGGGACAGGACTGAAGCTTTCTTT.

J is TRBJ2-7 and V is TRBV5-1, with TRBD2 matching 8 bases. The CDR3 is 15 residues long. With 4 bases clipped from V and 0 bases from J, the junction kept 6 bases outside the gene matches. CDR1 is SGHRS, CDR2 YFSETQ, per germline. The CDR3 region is CASSQIAGSSYEQYF. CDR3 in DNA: TGCGCCAGCAGCCAAATAGCGGGGAGCTCCTACGAGCAGTACTTC. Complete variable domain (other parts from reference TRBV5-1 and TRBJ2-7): KAGVTQTPRYLIKTRGQQVTLSCSPISGHRSVSWYQQTPGQGLQFLFEYFSETQRNKGNFPGRFSGRQFSNSRSEMNVSTLELGDSALYLCASSQIAGSSYEQYFGPGTRLTVT.

CDR3 residues: CASRGTENTEAFF. The DNA of the CDR3 is TGTGCCAGCAGAGGGACAGAAAACACTGAAGCTTTCTTT. The rearrangement uses TRBV27 and TRBJ1-1; TRBD1 aligns across 7 bases. V trimming: 6 bases; J trimming: 2 bases; junction bases outside the gene matches: 3. This CDR3 spans 13 amino acids. Germline assignment: CDR1 MNHEY and CDR2 SMNVEV (reference sequence).

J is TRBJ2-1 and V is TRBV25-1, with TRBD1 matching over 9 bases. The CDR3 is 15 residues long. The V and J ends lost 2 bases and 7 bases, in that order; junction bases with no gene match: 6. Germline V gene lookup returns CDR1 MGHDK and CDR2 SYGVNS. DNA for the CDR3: TGTGCCAGCAGTGAACCCCACGGGACAGGGAATGAGCAGTTCTTC. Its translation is CASSEPHGTGNEQFF.

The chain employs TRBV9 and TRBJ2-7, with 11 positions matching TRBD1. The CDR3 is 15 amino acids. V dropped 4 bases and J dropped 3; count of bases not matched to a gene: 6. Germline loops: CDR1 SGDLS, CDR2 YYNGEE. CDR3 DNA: TGTGCCAGCAGCCCTGGACAGGGGGCGTACTACGAGCAGTACTTC. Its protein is CASSPGQGAYYEQYF.

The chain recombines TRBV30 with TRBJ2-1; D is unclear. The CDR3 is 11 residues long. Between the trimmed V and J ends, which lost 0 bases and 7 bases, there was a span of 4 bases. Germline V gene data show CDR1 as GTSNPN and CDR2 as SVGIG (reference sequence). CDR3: CAWSVLNEQFF. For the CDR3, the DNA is TGTGCCTGGAGTGTTTTAAATGAGCAGTTCTTC.

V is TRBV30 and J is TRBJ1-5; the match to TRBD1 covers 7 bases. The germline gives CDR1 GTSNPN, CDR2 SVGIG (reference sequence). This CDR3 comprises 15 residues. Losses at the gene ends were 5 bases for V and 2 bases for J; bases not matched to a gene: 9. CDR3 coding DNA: TGTGCCTGGGGGCAACAGGGACAGCGCAATCAGCCCCAGCATTTT. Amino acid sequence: CAWGQQGQRNQPQHF.